This record looks at one T cell receptor (beta chain) sequence and its context. The data were obtained in a study of blood T cell repertoires in COVID-19. Across the whole study: Italy, Spain and the United States were the sources of the convalescent and acute COVID-19 samples.

Here immunoSEQ multiplex PCR was the method, and the copy in TCRdb shows in-frame clones only, minus some. The sample holds about 260,000 clones, 75% to 90% seen once. All enrollees were roughly 18 to 90 years old and from under 25 US areas. The study assigned cohorts using participant-reported clinical history. CDR3 length equals 15 residues. Germline values: CDR1 KGHSH, CDR2 LQKENI. V lost 3 bases and J lost 2, with 13 bases in between. The sample comprised PBMCs or T cells enriched from blood (not recorded which). V is TRBV18 and J is TRBJ2-5; the D gene is possibly TRBD1 (5 bases). The receptor comes from a man between 50 and 59 years old who had been exposed to COVID-19. DNA of the CDR3: TGTGCCAGCTCACCGAACCGACAGTCGCAAGAGACCCAGTACTTC. Translating it yields CASSPNRQSQETQYF.